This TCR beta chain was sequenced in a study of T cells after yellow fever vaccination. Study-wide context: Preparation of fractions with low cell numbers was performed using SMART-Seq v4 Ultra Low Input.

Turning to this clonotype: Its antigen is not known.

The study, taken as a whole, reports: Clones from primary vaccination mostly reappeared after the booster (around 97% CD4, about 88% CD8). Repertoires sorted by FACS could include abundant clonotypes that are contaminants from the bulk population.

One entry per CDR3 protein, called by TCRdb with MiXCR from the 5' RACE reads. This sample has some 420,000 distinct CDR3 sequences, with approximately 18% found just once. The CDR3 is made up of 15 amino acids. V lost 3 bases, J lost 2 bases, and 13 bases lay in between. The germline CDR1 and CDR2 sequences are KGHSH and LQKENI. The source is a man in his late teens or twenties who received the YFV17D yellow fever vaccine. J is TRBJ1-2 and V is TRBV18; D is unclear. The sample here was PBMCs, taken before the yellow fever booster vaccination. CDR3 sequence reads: CASSPNAQANYGYTF. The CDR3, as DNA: TGTGCCAGCTCACCGAATGCTCAAGCAAACTATGGCTACACCTTC.